This T cell receptor (beta chain) was sequenced in a study of blood T cell repertoires in COVID-19. Overall study context: Material from acute and convalescent COVID-19 was sourced from the United States, Italy and Spain. The cDNA or gDNA used as material had been derived from T cells, B-cell-depleted T cells, or PBMCs.

Some clones are missing from TCRdb's copy, which holds only in-frame ones; the method was immunoSEQ multiplex PCR. Among tens of thousands of clones listed, 86% were seen once. CDR1 is LNHDA and CDR2 is SQIVND in the germline V gene (reference sequence). Trimming at V came to 7 bases and at J to 4 bases, leaving 7 bases not matched to a gene. This CDR3 contains 15 residues. What was sequenced was peripheral blood. This chain links TRBV19 with TRBJ2-5, with TRBD2 matching 12 bases. The receptor's source is a man aged 50 or older with active or convalescent COVID-19. The CDR3 spells CASTTLAGGLETQYF. CDR3 nucleotides: TGTGCCAGTACGACACTAGCGGGGGGCTTAGAGACCCAGTACTTC.